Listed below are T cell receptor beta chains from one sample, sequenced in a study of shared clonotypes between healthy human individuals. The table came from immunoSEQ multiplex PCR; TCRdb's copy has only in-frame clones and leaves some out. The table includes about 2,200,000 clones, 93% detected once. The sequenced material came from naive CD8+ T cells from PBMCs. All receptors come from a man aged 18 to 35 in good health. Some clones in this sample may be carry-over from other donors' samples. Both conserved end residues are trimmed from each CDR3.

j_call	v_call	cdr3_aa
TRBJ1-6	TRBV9	ASSPHRDNSPLH
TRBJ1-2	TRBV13	ASSGSDRTLYGYT
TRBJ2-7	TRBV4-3	ASSQALGARREQY
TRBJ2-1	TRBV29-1	SVEEPLIGTSGNNEQF
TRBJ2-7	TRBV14	ASSQFVASGYAYEQY
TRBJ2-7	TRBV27	ASSPGRAYEQY
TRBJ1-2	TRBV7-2	ASSSGQRFYYGYT
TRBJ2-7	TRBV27	ASSTIAGLLLSYEQY
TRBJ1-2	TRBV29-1	SVADRVVSYGYT
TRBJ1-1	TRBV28	ASSLRVGGNTEAF
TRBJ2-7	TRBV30	AWSASSRGEQY
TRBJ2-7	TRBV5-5	ASSIGALVY
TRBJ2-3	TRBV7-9	ASSPGATSTDTQY
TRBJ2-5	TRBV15	ATSRVPPGGLMETQY
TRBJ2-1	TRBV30	AWSVPAEGNEQF
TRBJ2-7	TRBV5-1	ASSSGAGYEQY
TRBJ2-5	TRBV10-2	ASTFNLQETQY
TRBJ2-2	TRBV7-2	ANPPEQRNTGELF
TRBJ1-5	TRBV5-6	ASSLGIRGDSNQPQH
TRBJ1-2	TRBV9	ASSVGGQGYGYT